This record concerns one TCR beta chain sequence. Per germline, CDR1 MNHEY and CDR2 SVGAGI. V was shortened by 5 bases and J by 4 bases, with 12 bases between the two germline ends. The CDR3 totals 14 residues. Researchers ran the PCR with 60 Vbeta and 13 Jbeta primers. Method: immunoSEQ multiplex PCR; TCRdb's copy keeps in-frame clones and lacks some. The table lists 150,000 to 200,000 clones, more than 60% of them singletons, with about 2.5% in the top ten. The record originates from a study of cytomegalovirus exposure and HLA in healthy donors. The chain has TRBV6-5 and TRBJ1-5; D perhaps matches TRBD1 (6 bases). The sample consisted of PBMCs. The TCR was taken from a human donor in good health. CDR3 in amino acids: CASSSQGPNQPQHF. The CDR3 nucleotides read TGTGCCAGCAGTAGCCAGGGGCCGAATCAGCCCCAGCATTTT.